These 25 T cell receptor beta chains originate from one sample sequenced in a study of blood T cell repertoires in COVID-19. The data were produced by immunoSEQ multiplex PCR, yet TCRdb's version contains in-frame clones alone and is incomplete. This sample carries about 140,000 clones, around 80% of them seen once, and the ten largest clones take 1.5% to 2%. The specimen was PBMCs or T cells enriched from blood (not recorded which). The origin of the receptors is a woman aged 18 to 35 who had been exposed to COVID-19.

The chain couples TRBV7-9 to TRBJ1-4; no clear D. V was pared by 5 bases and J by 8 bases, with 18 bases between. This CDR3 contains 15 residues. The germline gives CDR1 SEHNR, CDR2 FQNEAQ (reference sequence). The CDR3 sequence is CASSNIEGPGEKLFF. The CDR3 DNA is TGTGCCAGCAGCAACATAGAGGGCCCTGGGGAAAAACTGTTTTTT.

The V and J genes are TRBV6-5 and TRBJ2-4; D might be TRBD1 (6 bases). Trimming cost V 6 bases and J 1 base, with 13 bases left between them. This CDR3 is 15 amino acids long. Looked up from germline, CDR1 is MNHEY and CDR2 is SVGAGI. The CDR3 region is CASRRQVNAKNIQYF. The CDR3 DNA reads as TGTGCCAGCAGGAGACAGGTTAATGCCAAAAACATTCAGTACTTC.

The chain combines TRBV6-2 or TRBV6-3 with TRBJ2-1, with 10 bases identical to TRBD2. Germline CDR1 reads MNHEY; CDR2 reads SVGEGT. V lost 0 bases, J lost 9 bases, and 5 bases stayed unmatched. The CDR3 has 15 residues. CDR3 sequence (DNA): TGTGCCAGCAGTTACTCGAGGGTAGCGGGAGGTGAGCAGTTCTTC. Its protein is CASSYSRVAGGEQFF.

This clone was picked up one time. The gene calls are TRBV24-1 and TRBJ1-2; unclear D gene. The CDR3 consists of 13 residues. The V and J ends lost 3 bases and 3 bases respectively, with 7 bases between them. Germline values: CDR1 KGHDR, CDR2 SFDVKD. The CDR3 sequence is CATSDGPDYGYTF. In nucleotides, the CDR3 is TGTGCCACCAGTGATGGGCCTGACTATGGCTACACCTTC.

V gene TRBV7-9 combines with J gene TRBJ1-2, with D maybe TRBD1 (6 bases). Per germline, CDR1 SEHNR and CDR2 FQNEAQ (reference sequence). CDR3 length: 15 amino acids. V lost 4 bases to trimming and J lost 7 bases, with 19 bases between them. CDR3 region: CASSSPAGTKIGYTF. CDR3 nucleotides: TGTGCCAGCAGCTCACCGGCCGGGACAAAGATTGGCTACACCTTC.

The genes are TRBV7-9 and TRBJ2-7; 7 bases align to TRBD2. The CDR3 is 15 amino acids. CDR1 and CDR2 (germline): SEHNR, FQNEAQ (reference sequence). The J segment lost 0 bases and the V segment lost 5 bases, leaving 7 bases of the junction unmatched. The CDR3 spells CASSPGLGDSYEQYF. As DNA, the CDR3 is TGTGCCAGCAGCCCCGGACTAGGAGACTCCTACGAGCAGTACTTC.

The CDR3: CASSTSGISYEQYF. Here the CDR3 DNA reads TGTGCCAGCAGCACTAGCGGGATCTCCTACGAGCAGTACTTC. V and J are TRBV13 and TRBJ2-7; TRBD2 matches at 10 bases. V lost 5 bases to trimming and J lost 0 bases; unmatched junction nucleotides: 1. The germline V gene has CDR1 PRHDT and CDR2 FYEKMQ (reference sequence). The CDR3 runs 14 residues.

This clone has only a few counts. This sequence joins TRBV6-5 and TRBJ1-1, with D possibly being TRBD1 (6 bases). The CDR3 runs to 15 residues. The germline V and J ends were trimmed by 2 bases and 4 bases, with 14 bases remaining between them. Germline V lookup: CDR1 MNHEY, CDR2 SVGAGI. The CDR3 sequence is CASSYEPPGVTEAFF. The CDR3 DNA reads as TGTGCCAGCAGTTACGAGCCCCCAGGGGTCACTGAAGCTTTCTTT.

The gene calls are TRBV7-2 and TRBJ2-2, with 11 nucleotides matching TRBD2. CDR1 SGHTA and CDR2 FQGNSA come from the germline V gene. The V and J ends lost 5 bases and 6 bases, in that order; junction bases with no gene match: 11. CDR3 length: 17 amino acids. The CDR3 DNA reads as TGTGCCAGCAGCCCGCGGAGACTAGCGGGACGCGCCGGGGAGCTGTTTTTT. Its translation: CASSPRRLAGRAGELFF. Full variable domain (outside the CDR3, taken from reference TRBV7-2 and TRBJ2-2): GAGVSQSPSNKVTEKGKDVELRCDPISGHTALYWYRQSLGQGLEFLIYFQGNSAPDKSGLPSDRFSAERTGGSVSTLTIQRTQQEDSAVYLCASSPRRLAGRAGELFFGEGSRLTVL.

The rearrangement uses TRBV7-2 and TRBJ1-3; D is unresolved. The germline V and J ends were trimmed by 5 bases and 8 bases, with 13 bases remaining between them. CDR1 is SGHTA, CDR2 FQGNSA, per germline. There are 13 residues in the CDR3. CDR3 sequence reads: CASSQLGGDTIYF. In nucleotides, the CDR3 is TGTGCCAGCAGCCAATTAGGAGGAGACACCATATATTTT.

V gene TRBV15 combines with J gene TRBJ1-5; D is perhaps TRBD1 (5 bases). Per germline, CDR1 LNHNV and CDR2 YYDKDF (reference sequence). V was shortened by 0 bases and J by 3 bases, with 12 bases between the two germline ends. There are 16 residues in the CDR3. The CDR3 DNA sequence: TGTGCCACCAGCAGAGATCGGCAGGGCGTCAATCAGCCCCAGCATTTT. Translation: CATSRDRQGVNQPQHF.

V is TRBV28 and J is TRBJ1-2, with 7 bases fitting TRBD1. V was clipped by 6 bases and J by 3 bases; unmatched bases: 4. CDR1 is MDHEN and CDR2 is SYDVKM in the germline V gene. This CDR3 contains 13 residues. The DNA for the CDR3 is TGTGCCAGCAGCCGCGGGACAGACTATGGCTACACCTTC. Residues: CASSRGTDYGYTF.

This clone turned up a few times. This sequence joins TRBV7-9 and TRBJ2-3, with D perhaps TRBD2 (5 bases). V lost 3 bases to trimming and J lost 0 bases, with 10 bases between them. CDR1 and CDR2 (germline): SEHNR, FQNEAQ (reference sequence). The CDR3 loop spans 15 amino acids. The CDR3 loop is CASSLNSGSTDTQYF. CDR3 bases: TGTGCCAGCAGCTTGAACAGCGGCAGCACAGATACGCAGTATTTT.

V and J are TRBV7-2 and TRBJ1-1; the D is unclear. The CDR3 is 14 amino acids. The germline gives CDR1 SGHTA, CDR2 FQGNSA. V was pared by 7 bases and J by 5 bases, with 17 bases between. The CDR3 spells CASILQLGRTEAFF. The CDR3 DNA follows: TGTGCCAGCATCCTTCAATTGGGGAGGACTGAAGCTTTCTTT.

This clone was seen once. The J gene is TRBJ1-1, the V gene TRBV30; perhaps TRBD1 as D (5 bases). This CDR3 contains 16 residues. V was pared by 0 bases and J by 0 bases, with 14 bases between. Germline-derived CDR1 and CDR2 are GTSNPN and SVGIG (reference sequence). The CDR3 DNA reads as TGTGCCTGGAGTGTACGGGGGACTCATATGAACACTGAAGCTTTCTTT. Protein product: CAWSVRGTHMNTEAFF.

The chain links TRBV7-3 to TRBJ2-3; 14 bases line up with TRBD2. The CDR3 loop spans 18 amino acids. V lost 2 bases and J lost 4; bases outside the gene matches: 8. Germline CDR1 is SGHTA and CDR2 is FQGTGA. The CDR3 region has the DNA TGTGCCAGCAGCTTATTGGGGACTAGCGGGAGAGGGGCAGATACGCAGTATTTT. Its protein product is CASSLLGTSGRGADTQYF.

CDR3 DNA: TGTGCCAGCTCACGGGTCGAGCGAGCCACTGAAGCTTTCTTT. Its protein product is CASSRVERATEAFF. The chain joins TRBV7-9 to TRBJ1-1; D uncertain. The V end was cut by 8 bases, the J end by 4 bases, with 17 bases between. The length of the CDR3 is 14 residues. Germline loops: CDR1 SEHNR, CDR2 FQNEAQ (reference sequence).

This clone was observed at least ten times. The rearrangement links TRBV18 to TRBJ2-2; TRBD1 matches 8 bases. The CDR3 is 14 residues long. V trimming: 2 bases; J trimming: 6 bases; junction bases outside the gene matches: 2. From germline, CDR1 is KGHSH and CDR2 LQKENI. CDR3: CASSPGQGAGELFF. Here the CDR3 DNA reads TGTGCCAGCTCACCAGGACAGGGTGCCGGGGAGCTGTTTTTT.

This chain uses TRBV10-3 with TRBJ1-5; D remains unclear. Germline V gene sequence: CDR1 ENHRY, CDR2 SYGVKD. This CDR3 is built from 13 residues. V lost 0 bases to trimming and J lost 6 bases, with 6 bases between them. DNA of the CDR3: TGTGCCATCAGTGAGTCGATGAGTCAGCCCCAGCATTTT. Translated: CAISESMSQPQHF.

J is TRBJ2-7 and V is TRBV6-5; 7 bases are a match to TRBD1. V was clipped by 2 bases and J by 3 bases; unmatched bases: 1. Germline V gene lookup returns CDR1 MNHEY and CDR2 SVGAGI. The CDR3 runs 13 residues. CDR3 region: CASSYGDSYEQYF. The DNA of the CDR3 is TGTGCCAGCAGTTACGGGGACAGCTACGAGCAGTACTTC.

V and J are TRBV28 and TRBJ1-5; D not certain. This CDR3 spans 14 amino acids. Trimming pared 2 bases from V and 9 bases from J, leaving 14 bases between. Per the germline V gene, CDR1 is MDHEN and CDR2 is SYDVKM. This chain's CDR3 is CASSLAGTTRPQHF. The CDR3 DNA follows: TGTGCCAGCAGTTTAGCCGGAACGACACGGCCCCAGCATTTT.

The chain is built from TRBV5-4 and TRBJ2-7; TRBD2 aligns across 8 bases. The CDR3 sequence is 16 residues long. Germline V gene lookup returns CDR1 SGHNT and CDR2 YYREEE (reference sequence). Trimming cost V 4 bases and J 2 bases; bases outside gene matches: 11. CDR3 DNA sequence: TGTGCCAGCAGCCGGTCCTTAGCGGGATTACCCTACGAGCAGTACTTC. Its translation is CASSRSLAGLPYEQYF. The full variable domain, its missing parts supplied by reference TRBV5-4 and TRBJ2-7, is ETGVTQSPTHLIKTRGQQVTLRCSSQSGHNTVSWYQQALGQGPQFIFQYYREEENGRGNFPPRFSGLQFPNYSSELNVNALELDDSALYLCASSRSLAGLPYEQYFGPGTRLTVT.

The CDR3 bases are TGTGCCAGCAATTTGGGCAGTGACTACGAGCAGTACTTC. The encoded protein is CASNLGSDYEQYF. The chain uses TRBV2 and TRBJ2-7; D gene uncertain. Deletions cut 7 bases from V and 3 bases from J, with 13 bases between. Germline CDR1 SNHLY, CDR2 FYNNEI. The length of the CDR3 is 13 residues. Together with reference TRBV2 and TRBJ2-7, the CDR3 gives the full variable domain: EPEVTQTPSHQVTQMGQEVILRCVPISNHLYFYWYRQILGQKVEFLVSFYNNEISEKSEIFDDQFSVERPDGSNFTLKIRSTKLEDSAMYFCASNLGSDYEQYFGPGTRLTVT.

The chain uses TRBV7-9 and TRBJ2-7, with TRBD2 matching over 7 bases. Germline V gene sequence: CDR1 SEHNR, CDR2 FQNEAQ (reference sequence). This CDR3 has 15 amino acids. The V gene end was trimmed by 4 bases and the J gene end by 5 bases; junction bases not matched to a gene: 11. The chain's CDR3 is CASSSSRAGVDEQYF. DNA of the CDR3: TGTGCCAGCAGCTCCAGTAGGGCGGGGGTTGACGAGCAGTACTTC.

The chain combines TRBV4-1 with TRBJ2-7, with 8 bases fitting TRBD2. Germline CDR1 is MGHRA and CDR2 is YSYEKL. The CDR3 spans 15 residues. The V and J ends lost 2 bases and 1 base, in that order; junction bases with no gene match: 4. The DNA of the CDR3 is TGCGCCAGCAGCCAACCGGGACTAGTATCCTACGAGCAGTACTTC. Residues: CASSQPGLVSYEQYF.